The 27 T cell receptor beta chains in this list originate from one sample, sequenced in a study of T cell responses to AZD1222 COVID-19 vaccine. The assay was immunoSEQ multiplex PCR, and TCRdb's table has in-frame clones only and misses some. The sample consists of about 180,000 clones, 80% to 95% of them appearing once. The sample in question was peripheral blood, obtained 28 days after the second AZD1222 dose. The receptors here all came from an adult who received the AZD1222 COVID-19 vaccine.

The chain carries TRBV7-3 and TRBJ2-5, with 9 bases identical to TRBD1. V shed 5 bases and J 5 bases; nucleotides not matched to a gene: 6. The germline CDR1 and CDR2 sequences are SGHTA and FQGTGA. CDR3 length: 14 residues. CDR3 protein: CASSPTGGAETQYF. The CDR3 region has the DNA TGTGCCAGCAGCCCCACAGGGGGCGCGGAGACCCAGTACTTC.

The genes are TRBV2 and TRBJ1-5; a possible D gene is TRBD1 (5 bases). This CDR3 spans 15 amino acids. Germline assignment: CDR1 SNHLY and CDR2 FYNNEI. V was shortened by 8 bases and J by 2 bases, with 16 bases between the two germline ends. CDR3 sequence reads: CASGSDGGGNQPQHF. CDR3 coding DNA: TGTGCCAGCGGGTCGGATGGGGGAGGCAATCAGCCCCAGCATTTT.

The rearrangement uses TRBV7-8 and TRBJ2-4, with D tentatively TRBD2 (6 bases). This CDR3 is built from 14 residues. V was shortened by 5 bases and J by 9 bases, with 17 bases between the two germline ends. Germline V gene data show CDR1 as SGHVS and CDR2 as FQNEAQ. The CDR3 here is CASSITEASVIQYF. DNA for the CDR3: TGTGCCAGCAGCATAACGGAGGCTAGCGTCATTCAGTACTTC. The entire variable domain, with the rest obtained from reference TRBV7-8 and TRBJ2-4, is as follows: GAGVSQSPRYKVAKRGQDVALRCDPISGHVSLFWYQQALGQGPEFLTYFQNEAQLDKSGLPSDRFFAERPEGSVSTLKIQRTQQEDSAVYLCASSITEASVIQYFGAGTRLSVL.

The gene calls are TRBV10-3 and TRBJ2-3; D might be TRBD2 (5 bases). Per the germline V gene, CDR1 is ENHRY and CDR2 is SYGVKD. This CDR3 has 15 amino acids. Trimming removed 6 bases from V and 1 base from J, with 14 bases in between. CDR3 DNA: TGTGCCATCAGGGGCGGGCCCCTCGGCACAGATACGCAGTATTTT. Its translation: CAIRGGPLGTDTQYF.

The chain is built from TRBV18 and TRBJ2-7; D gene unclear. CDR1 and CDR2 (germline): KGHSH, LQKENI. The CDR3 has 12 residues. V shed 3 bases and J shed 2 bases, with 5 bases lying between them. CDR3 sequence: CASSPTAYEQYF. The CDR3 coding sequence is TGTGCCAGCTCACCCACCGCCTACGAGCAGTACTTC.

The V gene is TRBV5-4, the J gene TRBJ2-1; TRBD2 aligns across 7 bases. The CDR3 consists of 14 residues. V was clipped by 4 bases and J by 4 bases; unmatched bases: 5. Germline CDR1 SGHNT, CDR2 YYREEE (reference sequence). The CDR3 nucleotides read TGTGCCAGCAGCCCTGGGGGGGGTTACAATGAGCAGTTCTTC. It specifies CASSPGGGYNEQFF. Full variable domain (outside the CDR3, taken from reference TRBV5-4 and TRBJ2-1): ETGVTQSPTHLIKTRGQQVTLRCSSQSGHNTVSWYQQALGQGPQFIFQYYREEENGRGNFPPRFSGLQFPNYSSELNVNALELDDSALYLCASSPGGGYNEQFFGPGTRLTVL.

CDR3 nucleotides: TGTGCCAGCAGTGCTCCGGGCTCGAACACTGAAGCTTTCTTT. Its protein is CASSAPGSNTEAFF. The rearrangement uses TRBV6-6 and TRBJ1-1; D ambiguous. This CDR3 region has 14 residues. In germline, CDR1 is MNHNY, CDR2 SVGAGI (reference sequence). Trimming pared 5 bases from V and 1 base from J, leaving 11 bases between.

The chain links TRBV6-4 to TRBJ2-1; 13 nucleotides match TRBD2. Germline lookup yields CDR1 MRHNA and CDR2 SNTAGT. The length of the CDR3 is 17 residues. V was clipped by 10 bases and J by 7 bases; unmatched bases: 16. This chain's CDR3 is CANPRRATSGRGNEQFF. In DNA form, the CDR3 reads TGTGCCAACCCCCGCCGGGCCACTAGCGGGAGGGGTAATGAGCAGTTCTTC.

This clone has just one count. The rearrangement joins TRBV24-1 to TRBJ2-2; 12 nucleotides match TRBD2. The CDR3 is 16 amino acids. CDR1 KGHDR and CDR2 SFDVKD come from the germline V gene. V lost 4 bases and J lost 5; bases outside the gene matches: 4. The CDR3, as DNA: TGTGCCACCAGTGACCCTGGACTAGCGGGGACCGGGGAGCTGTTTTTT. This codes for CATSDPGLAGTGELFF.

The genes are TRBV3-1 (or the pseudogene TRBV3-2) and TRBJ1-6; 8 nucleotides line up with TRBD1. The CDR3 is 17 residues long. Germline V gene data show CDR1 as LGHDT and CDR2 as YNNKEL (reference sequence). V lost 4 bases, J lost 10 bases, and 15 bases stayed unmatched. Here the CDR3 reads CASSPRTGSTWGSPLHF. The CDR3 DNA is TGTGCCAGCAGCCCAAGGACAGGGTCCACCTGGGGGTCACCCCTCCACTTT.

The J gene is TRBJ1-2, the V gene TRBV3-1 (or the pseudogene TRBV3-2); unclear D gene. In germline, CDR1 is LGHDT, CDR2 YNNKEL (reference sequence). The CDR3 contains 14 residues. The germline V and J ends were trimmed by 1 base and 2 bases, with 8 bases remaining between them. CDR3 DNA sequence: TGTGCCAGCAGCCAAGTTCCGGAAAACTATGGCTACACCTTC. Protein product: CASSQVPENYGYTF.

The chain carries TRBV3-1 (or the pseudogene TRBV3-2) and TRBJ1-4; perhaps TRBD1 as D (6 bases). The germline V gene has CDR1 LGHDT and CDR2 YNNKEL (reference sequence). V was shortened by 0 bases and J by 7 bases, with 12 bases between the two germline ends. The CDR3 is 15 amino acids. This CDR3 is CASSQEGGHTEKLFF. The DNA for the CDR3 is TGTGCCAGCAGCCAAGAGGGGGGACACACTGAAAAACTGTTTTTT.

The chain is built from TRBV9 and TRBJ1-6; the D gene is possibly TRBD1 (6 bases). CDR1 is SGDLS, CDR2 YYNGEE, per germline. V lost 3 bases and J 7 bases, leaving 14 bases between the germline ends. There are 15 residues in the CDR3. In nucleotides, the CDR3 is TGTGCCAGCAGCGGTAGGGGACAATCAAATTCACCCCTCCACTTT. The encoded protein is CASSGRGQSNSPLHF.

V gene TRBV2 combines with J gene TRBJ1-3; weak D call: TRBD1 (6 bases). Between the trimmed V and J ends, which lost 4 bases and 2 bases, there was a span of 6 bases. The CDR3 spans 13 residues. Germline V gene lookup returns CDR1 SNHLY and CDR2 FYNNEI. CDR3 residues: CASSGTAGNTIYF. The CDR3 DNA reads as TGTGCCAGCAGTGGGACAGCTGGAAACACCATATATTTT.

The rearrangement uses TRBV2 and TRBJ1-5, with a tentative D call TRBD1 (6 bases). Trimming removed 9 bases from V and 3 bases from J, with 12 bases in between. The CDR3 runs 13 residues. Germline V CDR1 and CDR2: SNHLY, FYNNEI. The CDR3 is CASTGTFNQPQHF. The CDR3 DNA follows: TGTGCCAGTACCGGGACATTCAATCAGCCCCAGCATTTT. Variable domain in full (rest from reference TRBV2 and TRBJ1-5): EPEVTQTPSHQVTQMGQEVILRCVPISNHLYFYWYRQILGQKVEFLVSFYNNEISEKSEIFDDQFSVERPDGSNFTLKIRSTKLEDSAMYFCASTGTFNQPQHFGDGTRLSIL.

The V and J genes are TRBV6-5 and TRBJ1-1, with D tentatively TRBD1 (5 bases). There are 13 residues in the CDR3. V shed 8 bases and J shed 7 bases, with 17 bases lying between them. The germline CDR1 and CDR2 sequences are MNHEY and SVGAGI. CDR3 protein: CASSNRQRGEAFF. For the CDR3, the DNA is TGTGCCAGCTCTAATCGACAGAGAGGTGAAGCTTTCTTT.

This clone was found once. The V call is TRBV5-1, the J call TRBJ2-1, with D maybe TRBD1 (5 bases). CDR1 is SGHRS and CDR2 is YFSETQ in the germline V gene. V lost 0 bases and J 10 bases, leaving 8 bases between the germline ends. The CDR3 extends over 12 amino acids. Here the CDR3 DNA reads TGCGCCAGCAGCTTGGGGAAGGGGGAGCAGTTCTTC. Residues: CASSLGKGEQFF.

This chain links TRBV7-2 with TRBJ1-1; possible D gene TRBD1, 5 bases. In germline, CDR1 is SGHTA, CDR2 FQGNSA. This CDR3 has 14 residues. V was shortened by 1 base and J by 4 bases, with 10 bases between the two germline ends. This chain's CDR3 is CASSLGGFGTEAFF. DNA for the CDR3: TGTGCCAGCAGCTTAGGGGGCTTCGGCACTGAAGCTTTCTTT.

The gene calls are TRBV27 and TRBJ1-1; TRBD1 agrees at 9 bases. This CDR3 is built from 16 residues. V dropped 4 bases and J dropped 5; count of bases not matched to a gene: 11. Germline values: CDR1 MNHEY, CDR2 SMNVEV (reference sequence). The DNA for the CDR3 is TGTGCCAGCAGTTCAATCCGGACAGGGGTTTTTACTGAAGCTTTCTTT. It specifies CASSSIRTGVFTEAFF.

V usage is TRBV30 and J usage is TRBJ1-5; a weak D match, TRBD1 (5 bases). Looked up from germline, CDR1 is GTSNPN and CDR2 is SVGIG (reference sequence). V was shortened by 2 bases and J by 7 bases, with 18 bases between the two germline ends. The CDR3 covers 15 residues. The CDR3 spells CAWSMFEGWTQPQHF. The DNA of the CDR3 is TGTGCCTGGAGTATGTTTGAGGGATGGACACAGCCCCAGCATTTT.

J is TRBJ2-7 and V is TRBV5-1, with TRBD2 identical over 16 bases. Germline lookup yields CDR1 SGHRS and CDR2 YFSETQ. With V trimmed by 4 bases and J by 5 bases, 9 bases remained unmatched. This CDR3 spans 17 amino acids. The CDR3 here is CASSQGTSGRVAHEQYF. In nucleotides, the CDR3 is TGCGCCAGCAGCCAAGGGACTAGCGGGAGGGTTGCCCACGAGCAGTACTTC.

The chain has TRBV6-4 and TRBJ1-1, with 7 bases identical to TRBD1. The germline CDR1 and CDR2 sequences are MRHNA and SNTAGT. V gave up 6 bases and J gave up 3 bases; unmatched junction bases: 7. The CDR3 is 14 amino acids. As DNA, the CDR3 is TGTGCCAGCAGCCGACGGCAGGGGGACACTGAAGCTTTCTTT. Amino acids: CASSRRQGDTEAFF.

This chain connects TRBV18 to TRBJ2-2; D unclear. Germline V CDR1 and CDR2: KGHSH, LQKENI. The V end lost 2 bases, the J end lost 0 bases, and 13 bases lay between the germline ends. The CDR3 runs to 17 residues. CDR3 nucleotides: TGTGCCAGCTCACCATTACAGATAGTTACGAACACCGGGGAGCTGTTTTTT. As protein: CASSPLQIVTNTGELFF.

This clone was seen only once. This chain uses TRBV15 with TRBJ2-1, with 8 bases aligning to TRBD2. CDR3 length: 16 residues. CDR1 is LNHNV and CDR2 is YYDKDF in the germline V gene (reference sequence). J lost 6 bases, V lost 0 bases, and 7 bases had no gene match. The CDR3 bases are TGTGCCACCAGCAGAGAAGGAGCGGGGGCCCTCAATGAGCAGTTCTTC. As protein: CATSREGAGALNEQFF.

The V and J genes are TRBV5-4 and TRBJ1-1; weak D call: TRBD1 (5 bases). The V gene lost 3 bases and the J gene lost 4 bases, with 10 bases spanning the gap. This CDR3 comprises 13 residues. Germline V gene data show CDR1 as SGHNT and CDR2 as YYREEE (reference sequence). The CDR3 loop is CASSSDSLTEAFF. The DNA of the CDR3 is TGTGCCAGCAGCTCCGACAGCCTCACTGAAGCTTTCTTT.

The chain couples TRBV2 to TRBJ2-7, with D possibly matching TRBD1 (7 bases). The V gene lost 2 bases and the J gene lost 4 bases, with 18 bases spanning the gap. CDR3 size: 16 residues. Per the germline V gene, CDR1 is SNHLY and CDR2 is FYNNEI. CDR3 residues: CASSERRGPGGYEQYF. CDR3 sequence (DNA): TGTGCCAGCAGTGAAAGGAGGGGGCCAGGGGGATACGAGCAGTACTTC.

V and J are TRBV15 and TRBJ2-3, with 11 positions matching TRBD2. CDR3 length: 17 residues. The V and J ends lost 7 bases and 2 bases, in that order; junction bases with no gene match: 11. Per the germline V gene, CDR1 is LNHNV and CDR2 is YYDKDF (reference sequence). CDR3 in amino acids: CATTWTSGRPSTDTQYF. The CDR3 region has the DNA TGTGCCACCACCTGGACTAGCGGGCGACCCTCCACAGATACGCAGTATTTT.